These 6 T cell receptor beta chains came from one sample sequenced in a study of early T cells in non-severe SARS-CoV-2 infection. TCRdb reprocessed the 5' RACE reads with MiXCR, giving one entry per CDR3 protein. The sample lists tens of thousands of distinct CDR3 sequences, roughly 8.8% seen once, with around 21% in the top ten. Sequencing was done on a sample of whole blood. The receptors were gathered from an adult who was a healthcare worker with PCR-confirmed SARS-CoV-2 infection or an uninfected control (not recorded which).

Only a few counts were recorded for this clonotype. This chain links TRBV5-1 with TRBJ1-1, with D hard to call. CDR3 size: 16 residues. V gave up 0 bases and J gave up 0 bases, with 12 bases separating them. The germline gives CDR1 SGHRS, CDR2 YFSETQ. This CDR3 reads CASSLEGGEMNTEAFF. As DNA, the CDR3 is TGCGCCAGCAGCTTGGAGGGAGGAGAGATGAACACTGAAGCTTTCTTT.

This chain uses TRBV6-5 with TRBJ1-3; D not resolved. The CDR3 runs to 16 residues. Per germline, CDR1 MNHEY and CDR2 SVGAGI. Deletions cut 6 bases from V and 0 bases from J, with 15 bases between. CDR3 sequence reads: CASSLTDPISGNTIYF. The DNA for the CDR3 is TGTGCCAGCAGCCTGACGGATCCTATCTCTGGAAACACCATATATTTT.

The genes are TRBV6-2 or TRBV6-3 and TRBJ1-1; the D gene is possibly TRBD1 (6 bases). CDR3 size: 15 residues. CDR1 and CDR2 (germline): MNHEY, SVGEGT. V was cut by 10 bases and J by 5 bases, with 23 bases left in between. CDR3 loop: CATNSHRVRLTEAFF. The DNA for the CDR3 is TGTGCCACCAATTCTCACAGGGTCCGGCTTACTGAAGCTTTCTTT.

This clonotype was counted only a few times. J is TRBJ2-7 and V is TRBV3-1; 10 bases match TRBD1. V lost 4 bases and J lost 6; bases outside the gene matches: 6. Germline V gives CDR1 LGHDT, CDR2 YNNKEL (reference sequence). The CDR3 consists of 14 residues. The CDR3 coding sequence is TGTGCCAGCAGCCCGTGGGACAGGGGTTCCGAGCAGTACTTC. This encodes CASSPWDRGSEQYF.

This clonotype was counted at least ten times. The chain links TRBV7-2 to TRBJ2-5; TRBD2 aligns across 10 bases. Germline values: CDR1 SGHTA, CDR2 FQGNSA. This CDR3 region has 16 residues. V gave up 2 bases and J gave up 5 bases; unmatched junction bases: 8. In DNA form, the CDR3 reads TGTGCCAGCAGCTTACTAGCGGGGGCAGAACCGGAGACCCAGTACTTC. Its protein product is CASSLLAGAEPETQYF. Together with reference TRBV7-2 and TRBJ2-5, the CDR3 gives the full variable domain: GAGVSQSPSNKVTEKGKDVELRCDPISGHTALYWYRQSLGQGLEFLIYFQGNSAPDKSGLPSDRFSAERTGGSVSTLTIQRTQQEDSAVYLCASSLLAGAEPETQYFGPGTRLLVL.

There are many counts of this clonotype. The rearrangement links TRBV6-2 or TRBV6-3 to TRBJ2-5; TRBD1 might be the D (5 bases). The CDR3 extends over 12 amino acids. V lost 5 bases, J lost 2 bases, and 6 bases lay in between. Germline lookup yields CDR1 MNHEY and CDR2 SVGEGT. Here the CDR3 DNA reads TGTGCCAGCAGTCGACAGCAAGAGACCCAGTACTTC. This sequence encodes CASSRQQETQYF.